This is a list of T cell receptor beta chains from one sample in a study of blood T cell repertoires in COVID-19. Assay: immunoSEQ multiplex PCR; the TCRdb copy retains only in-frame clones and omits some. The data contain about 78,000 clones, 86% of them singletons. The sequenced sample was peripheral blood. Source of these receptors: a man aged 50-60 years with active or convalescent COVID-19. Each CDR3 is given with its conserved first and last residue. The D gene is left open where the match is weak. The size of a clone is reported for some rows only, either as once, few or many, or as a class for expanded clones.

j_call d_call v_call clone_size cdr3_nt cdr3_aa
TRBJ2-5 TRBD1 TRBV28 . TGTGCCAGCAGTCTTCCGGGACAGGGGAGGGAGACCCAGTACTTC CASSLPGQGRETQYF
TRBJ2-5 . TRBV29-1 . TGCAGCGTTGTTCGGTCAGGGGAAGAGACCCAGTACTTC CSVVRSGEETQYF
TRBJ2-6 . TRBV30 . TGTGCCTGGAGTACAGTTTCTGGGGCCAACGTCCTGACTTTC CAWSTVSGANVLTF
TRBJ2-3 . TRBV19 . TGTGCCAGTAGTATAGAAGGACAGTCCACAGATACGCAGTATTTT CASSIEGQSTDTQYF
TRBJ2-1 TRBD1 TRBV7-2 . TGTGCCAGCAGCTTGGGACAGGGCAAAAGCTCCTACAATGAGCAGTTCTTC CASSLGQGKSSYNEQFF
TRBJ2-7 . TRBV18 once TGTGCCAGCTCACCACTCGGGAAAGGCTACGAGCAGTACTTC CASSPLGKGYEQYF
TRBJ2-1 . TRBV5-1 . TGCGCCAGCAGCTTCGCCCAGGGATCCTACAATGAGCAGTTCTTC CASSFAQGSYNEQFF
TRBJ1-3 . TRBV19 . TGTGCCAGTAGCTCCGGGACAGGAAACACCATATATTTT CASSSGTGNTIYF
TRBJ2-1 TRBD2 TRBV20-1 . TGCAGTGCTGCGACTAGCGGGGAGCAGTTCTTC CSAATSGEQFF
TRBJ2-3 . TRBV5-8 . TGTGCCAGCAGCAAGTACTATCGAGGCACAGATACGCAGTATTTT CASSKYYRGTDTQYF
TRBJ2-3 TRBD2 TRBV9 . TGTGCCAGCAGCGTTAGCGGGGGAGCCAGGGCAGATACGCAGTATTTT CASSVSGGARADTQYF
TRBJ2-5 TRBD2 TRBV2 . TGTGCCAGCGCGGTGACTAGCGGGGGGGGAGAGACCCAGTACTTC CASAVTSGGGETQYF
TRBJ2-1 TRBD1 TRBV6-5 . TGTGCCAGCACCGTGGACAGGGCAGATGAGCAGTTCTTC CASTVDRADEQFF
TRBJ1-1 TRBD1 TRBV10-3 . TGTGCCATCAGTACTGGAGGGACAGCAAACACTGAAGCTTTCTTT CAISTGGTANTEAFF
TRBJ2-1 TRBD2 TRBV2 . TGTGCCAGCAGTGAAACTAGCGGGGGGAGGAATGAGCAGTTCTTC CASSETSGGRNEQFF
TRBJ2-1 TRBD2 TRBV7-9 . TGTGCCAGCAGCTTGGAACTAGCGGGTTTAAATGAGCAGTTCTTC CASSLELAGLNEQFF
TRBJ1-3 . TRBV7-2 . TGTGCCAGCAGCTTAGCGCCGGGGGTTCGAAACACCATATATTTT CASSLAPGVRNTIYF
TRBJ1-6 . TRBV5-1 . TGCGCCAGCAGCTTGGACCCCGGTCTGTTCAATTCACCCCTCCACTTT CASSLDPGLFNSPLHF
TRBJ2-5 TRBD2 TRBV6-5 . TGTGCCAGCAGTTACTCGGGACTAGCGGCCCAAGAGACCCAGTACTTC CASSYSGLAAQETQYF
TRBJ2-5 . TRBV28 . TGTGCCAGCCTCACCCGGGACACCCAAAATTTATGGGAGACCCAGTACTTC CASLTRDTQNLWETQYF
TRBJ1-1 . TRBV5-1 . TGCGCCAGCAGCTTTGGCCTGCTGATGAACACTGAAGCTTTCTTT CASSFGLLMNTEAFF
TRBJ1-2 . TRBV28 . TGTGCCAGCAGTTTATCAGGGGTAGCTAACTATGGCTACACCTTC CASSLSGVANYGYTF
TRBJ2-5 TRBD1 TRBV10-3 . TGTGCCATCAGTGGAGAACAGGGGGCGTTGGAGACCCAGTACTTC CAISGEQGALETQYF
TRBJ1-5 . TRBV5-1 . TGCGCCAGCAGCCCAGCCGGGAGGAGCAATCAGCCCCAGCATTTT CASSPAGRSNQPQHF
TRBJ1-4 . TRBV4-1 . TGCGCCAGCAGCCAAGATTCCTACGGGGCAACTAATGAAAAACTGTTTTTT CASSQDSYGATNEKLFF
TRBJ2-5 TRBD1 TRBV15 once TGTGCCACCAGCCTCCCGGCACAGGGGGCTGGGTACCAAGAGACCCAGTACTTC CATSLPAQGAGYQETQYF
TRBJ2-5 . TRBV18 . TGTGCCAGCTCACTTTTAGACACGGAGGGGACCCAGTACTTC CASSLLDTEGTQYF
TRBJ1-2 . TRBV7-2 . TGTGCCAGCAGCCATAACTATGGCTACACCTTC CASSHNYGYTF
TRBJ1-2 . TRBV6-5 . TGTGCCAGCAGTTACGACAATAACTATGGCTACACCTTC CASSYDNNYGYTF
TRBJ1-2 . TRBV6-5 . TGTGCCAGCACGAGGGGAGGGATCTATGGCTACACCTTC CASTRGGIYGYTF
TRBJ1-2 . TRBV4-1 . TGCGCCAGCAGCCATGGAAGCGGGGGGAACTATGGCTACACCTTC CASSHGSGGNYGYTF
TRBJ1-6 TRBD1 TRBV6-2/TRBV6-3 . TGTGCCAGCAGTTACTCGGGACAGGGTCCTTCACCCCTCCACTTT CASSYSGQGPSPLHF
TRBJ1-5 TRBD1 TRBV4-1 . TGCGCCAGCAGCCACTCACAGGGGGCGTATAGCAATCAGCCCCAGCATTTT CASSHSQGAYSNQPQHF
TRBJ2-5 TRBD2 TRBV5-4 . TGTGCCAGCAGCTTGGCCCGGGGGGGCTGGGGGGAGACCCAGTACTTC CASSLARGGWGETQYF
TRBJ1-2 . TRBV6-5 . TGTGCCAGCAGTACGCGGGCAGGGGAGGGTGGCTACACCTTC CASSTRAGEGGYTF
TRBJ1-1 . TRBV7-2 . TGTGCCAGCAGCTCCTCGACAGTTTTGAACACTGAAGCTTTCTTT CASSSSTVLNTEAFF
TRBJ1-1 . TRBV5-1 once TGCGCCAGCAGCTTGGCCCTCACTGGGAACACTGAAGCTTTCTTT CASSLALTGNTEAFF
TRBJ1-2 . TRBV7-2 . TGTGCCAGCAGCTTAGGCGACAGCCGCTATGGCTACACCTTC CASSLGDSRYGYTF
TRBJ2-5 TRBD1 TRBV18 . TGTGCCAGCTCACCGAACAGGGGTATCCAAGAGACCCAGTACTTC CASSPNRGIQETQYF
TRBJ2-5 TRBD1 TRBV5-6 . TGTGCCAGCAGCACCCGGGACAGGGGTCGGGAGACCCAGTACTTC CASSTRDRGRETQYF
TRBJ1-2 . TRBV28 . TGTGCCAGCAGTCAGGACTATGGCTACACCTTC CASSQDYGYTF
TRBJ2-7 . TRBV7-2 . TGTGCCAGCAGCTTAGTGGGCAGGGCGTACGAGCAGTACTTC CASSLVGRAYEQYF
TRBJ2-1 . TRBV7-6 once TGTGCCAGCAGCTTAGGGCAGGGGGGCTACAATGAGCAGTTCTTC CASSLGQGGYNEQFF
TRBJ1-6 TRBD1 TRBV18 few TGTGCCAGCTCGTCCGACAGGGATAGTTGGTCACCCCTCCACTTT CASSSDRDSWSPLHF
TRBJ1-6 . TRBV6-5 . TGTGCCAGCACCCGGGACATAGATAATTCACCCCTCCACTTT CASTRDIDNSPLHF
TRBJ2-5 . TRBV11-2 . TGTGCCAGCAGCTTAGATTCAGTCCAAGAGACCCAGTACTTC CASSLDSVQETQYF
TRBJ2-3 TRBD1 TRBV6-6 . TGTGCCAGCAGCAGTGAGCCGGGACAGGGTCCTGGTACGCAGTATTTT CASSSEPGQGPGTQYF
TRBJ1-1 . TRBV7-9 . TGTGCCAGCAGCCGTTTCGAGGGGGTAGATCCCTCCCTCGAAGCTTTCTTT CASSRFEGVDPSLEAFF
TRBJ1-6 TRBD1 TRBV7-8 . TGTGCCAGCAGTCTCGGGACAGGGCTGAATTCACCCCTCCACTTT CASSLGTGLNSPLHF